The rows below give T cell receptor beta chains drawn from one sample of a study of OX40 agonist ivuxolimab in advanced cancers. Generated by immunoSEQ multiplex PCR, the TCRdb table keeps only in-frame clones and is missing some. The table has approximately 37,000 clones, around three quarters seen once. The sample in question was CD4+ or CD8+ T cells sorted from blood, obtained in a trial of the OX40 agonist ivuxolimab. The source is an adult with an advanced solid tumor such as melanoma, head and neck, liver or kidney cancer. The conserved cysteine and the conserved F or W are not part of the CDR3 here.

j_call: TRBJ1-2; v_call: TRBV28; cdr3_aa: ASSGTGGASNYGYT
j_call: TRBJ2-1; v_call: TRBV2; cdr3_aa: ASRDSYNEQF
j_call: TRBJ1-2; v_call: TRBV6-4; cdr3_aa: ASSYQGIYGYT
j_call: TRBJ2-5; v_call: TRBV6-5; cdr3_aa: ASSYSVTDREETQY
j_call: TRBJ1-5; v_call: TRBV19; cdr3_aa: ASSPRDRGHNQPQH
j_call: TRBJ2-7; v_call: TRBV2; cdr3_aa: ASISRVPYEQY
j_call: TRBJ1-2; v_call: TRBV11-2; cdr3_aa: ASSPFGQGTYGYT
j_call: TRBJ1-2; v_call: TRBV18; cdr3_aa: ASSDRGRGDPRYGYT
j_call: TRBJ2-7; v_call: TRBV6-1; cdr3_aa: ASSVSGTGYEQY
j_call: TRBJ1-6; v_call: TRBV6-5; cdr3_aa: ASSTDRGLSPLH
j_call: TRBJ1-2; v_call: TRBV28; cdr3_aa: ASSFGGEYGYT
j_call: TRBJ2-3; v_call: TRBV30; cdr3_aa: AWSVRRRQGWDTQY
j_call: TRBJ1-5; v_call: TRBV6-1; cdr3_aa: ASSVGTPSQPQH
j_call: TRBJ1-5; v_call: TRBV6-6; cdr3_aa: ASNRPGSNQPQH
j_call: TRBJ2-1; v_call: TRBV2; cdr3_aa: ASSEVRGDYNEQF
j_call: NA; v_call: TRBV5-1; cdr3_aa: ASSLNPGRWYEQY
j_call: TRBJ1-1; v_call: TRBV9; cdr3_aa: ASSRTVMNTEAF
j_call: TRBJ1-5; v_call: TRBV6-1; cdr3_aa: ASTGDRGQPQH
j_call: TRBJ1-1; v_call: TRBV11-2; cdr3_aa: ASSLIGEAF
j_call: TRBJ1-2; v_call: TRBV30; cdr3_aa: AWSVWGVGNYGYT
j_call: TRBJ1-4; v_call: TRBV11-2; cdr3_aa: ASSSQIGRHNEKLF
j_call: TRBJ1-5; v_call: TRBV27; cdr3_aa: ASILPPGIPPQH
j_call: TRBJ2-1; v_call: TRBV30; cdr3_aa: AFSGGSNNEQF
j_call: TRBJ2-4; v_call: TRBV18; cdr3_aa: ASSSGLAKNIQY
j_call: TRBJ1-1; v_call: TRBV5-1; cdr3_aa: ASSEQFMNTEAF
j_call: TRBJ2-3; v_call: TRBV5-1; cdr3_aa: ASSLEGYTDTQY
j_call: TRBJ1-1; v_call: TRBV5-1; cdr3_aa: ASSLVIRQNTEAF